This record concerns one TCR beta chain sequence. Its antigen is unidentified. This specimen belongs to a study of cytomegalovirus exposure and HLA in healthy donors. Across the whole study: A later analysis reported the same platform for the 120 validation repertoires and the 666 first-cohort repertoires.

With 0 bases removed from V and 2 bases from J, the gap between germline ends came to 14 bases. The germline CDR1 and CDR2 sequences are SGHNT and YYREEE (reference sequence). The CDR3 is made up of 16 amino acids. Study conclusions and caveats: As confirmed in vitro, a few CMV-associated chains were specific for CMV antigens. With high specificity and sensitivity, the classifier reportedly diagnosed cytomegalovirus status.

The donors were part of the validation cohort of more than 90 subjects. That cohort was separate from the first cohort, which comprised 550 to 750 subjects. Repertoires were generated with immunoSEQ multiplex PCR, while TCRdb's copy carries only in-frame clones and drops some. This table holds 110,000 to 150,000 clones, roughly nine tenths found once. The chain uses TRBV5-4 and TRBJ1-2, with a weak D call TRBD1 (5 bases). What was sequenced was PBMCs. This sequence was found in a young woman in good health and CMV-seropositive. The CDR3 DNA reads as TGTGCCAGCAGCTTGGTCAGGGCTCTGTCCAACTATGGCTACACCTTC. Its translation: CASSLVRALSNYGYTF.